This T cell receptor (beta chain) derives from a study of shared clonotypes between healthy human individuals. Trimming cost V 4 bases and J 5 bases, with 18 bases left between them. Germline CDR1 is MDHEN and CDR2 is SYDVKM. This CDR3 spans 17 amino acids. Naive CD8 cells lacked CD45RO and underwent positive selection for CCR7, leaving out terminally differentiated effector memory CD45RA+ cells. The donor population consisted of healthy HIV-negative adults with no recent acute infections or vaccinations. Sequencing used immunoSEQ multiplex PCR; TCRdb keeps in-frame clones, though not all of them. The sample gives 2 million to 2.5 million clones, 85% to 95% of which show up once; roughly 1.1% is in the top ten.

V gene TRBV28 combines with J gene TRBJ1-6, with a weak D call TRBD1 (6 bases). The sequencing sample was made of naive CD8+ T cells sorted from blood. The TCR was taken from a man aged 18 to 30 in good health. The CDR3 is CASSSSPWTENNSPLHF. DNA of the CDR3: TGTGCCAGCAGTTCCTCCCCTTGGACAGAAAATAATTCACCCCTCCACTTT.